This T cell receptor beta chain was found in a study of T cell repertoires in cytomegalovirus infection. For the study at large: CMV epitopes in the study were HLA-C-restricted (recently identified) and HLA-B-restricted (well studied). An indication of both CMV infection and matching HLA type came from public TCR beta signatures. Study results and limitations: HLA-C-restricted CMV clonotypes gave the most frequent clonotype in two of eight donors. Accumulated public TCR beta family frequency recognized individuals carrying CMV together with the relevant HLA.

In this sample, this clonotype turned up a few times. Its antigen is not identified. Looked up from germline, CDR1 is MNHEY and CDR2 is SMNVEV (reference sequence). The V gene end was trimmed by 6 bases and the J gene end by 2 bases; junction bases not matched to a gene: 6. CDR3 length equals 15 residues. One entry per CDR3 protein results from TCRdb running MiXCR on the reads. The sample includes around 900,000 distinct CDR3 sequences, around a third of them seen just once. Sequencing used cultured CD8+ T cells from PBMCs, obtained from culture after CMV antigen stimulation. This TCR derives from a human donor in good health (CMV status not recorded). Some clones in this sample may be carry-over from other donors' samples. The genes are TRBV27 and TRBJ2-1; the match to TRBD2 covers 8 bases. CDR3 residues: CASRISGAPYNEQFF. The CDR3, as DNA: TGTGCCAGCAGGATTAGCGGGGCTCCCTACAATGAGCAGTTCTTC.